The clone carrying this T cell receptor (delta chain) occurred many times. TCRdb records a much larger clone's protein for this DNA, with a difference at residue 9 that likely arises from a read error; the protein given is the translation of the DNA. TCRdb reprocessed the multiplex PCR reads using CATT. This sample has roughly 90,000 delta-chain clones, with over 0.9% found just once. Bulk repertoires came from Vgamma9/Vdelta2+ or Vdelta2-negative gammadelta T cells flow-sorted from PBMC. The germline gives CDR1 TSWWSYY, CDR2 QGS. Deletions cut 1 base from V and 4 bases from J, with 13 bases between. This CDR3 has 15 residues. These data belong to a study of γδ T cells in repeated Plasmodium falciparum infection. The wider study: Four controlled malaria infections with P. falciparum NF54 spanned roughly 97 weeks.

The sequence derives from a pool of human donors (malaria-infected and uninfected, not separated). This chain uses TRDV1 with TRDJ1; D is perhaps TRDD3 (5 bases). The sequenced sample was gamma-delta T cells from blood. CDR3 loop: CALGEPWDARDKLIF. The CDR3 DNA sequence: TGTGCTCTTGGGGAACCGTGGGATGCGCGCGATAAACTCATCTTT.